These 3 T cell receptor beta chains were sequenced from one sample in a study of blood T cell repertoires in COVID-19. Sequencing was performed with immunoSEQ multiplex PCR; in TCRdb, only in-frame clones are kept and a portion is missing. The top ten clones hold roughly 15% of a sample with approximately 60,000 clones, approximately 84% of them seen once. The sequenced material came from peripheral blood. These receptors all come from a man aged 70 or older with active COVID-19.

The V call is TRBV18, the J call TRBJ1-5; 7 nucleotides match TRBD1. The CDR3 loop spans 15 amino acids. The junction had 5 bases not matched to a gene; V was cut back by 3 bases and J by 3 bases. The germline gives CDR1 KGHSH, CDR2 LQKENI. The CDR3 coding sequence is TGTGCCAGCTCACCGGGGACAGCTAACAATCAGCCCCAGCATTTT. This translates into CASSPGTANNQPQHF.

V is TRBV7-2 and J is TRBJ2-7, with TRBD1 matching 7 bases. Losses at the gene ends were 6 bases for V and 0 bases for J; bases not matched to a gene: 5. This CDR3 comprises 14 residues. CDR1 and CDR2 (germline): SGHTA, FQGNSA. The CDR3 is CASRPGTDSYEQYF. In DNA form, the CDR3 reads TGTGCCAGCAGGCCGGGGACAGACTCCTACGAGCAGTACTTC. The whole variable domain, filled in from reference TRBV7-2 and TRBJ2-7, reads GAGVSQSPSNKVTEKGKDVELRCDPISGHTALYWYRQSLGQGLEFLIYFQGNSAPDKSGLPSDRFSAERTGGSVSTLTIQRTQQEDSAVYLCASRPGTDSYEQYFGPGTRLTVT.

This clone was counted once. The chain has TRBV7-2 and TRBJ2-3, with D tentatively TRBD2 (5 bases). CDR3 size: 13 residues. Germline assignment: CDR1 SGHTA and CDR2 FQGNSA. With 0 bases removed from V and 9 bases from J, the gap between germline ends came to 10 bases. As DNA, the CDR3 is TGTGCCAGCAGCTTAGCGGGGAGAAACACGCAGTATTTT. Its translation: CASSLAGRNTQYF.